Presented here are 14 T cell receptor beta chains from one specimen sequenced in a study of blood T cell repertoires in COVID-19. Data came from immunoSEQ multiplex PCR; TCRdb stores just in-frame clones and leaves some out. This sample carries roughly 500,000 clones, 85% to 90% of them seen once, and the ten largest clones take roughly 0.84%. The material sequenced was peripheral blood. The receptors stem from a young man with COVID-19, enrolled during active disease.

This chain joins TRBV29-1 and TRBJ2-1; 14 bases match TRBD2. CDR1 SQVTM and CDR2 ANQGSEA come from the germline V gene. The CDR3 has 18 residues. V was pared by 6 bases and J by 4 bases, with 14 bases of the junction left unmatched. CDR3 in amino acids: CSVDGLAGGLINYNEQFF. CDR3 DNA sequence: TGCAGCGTCGACGGACTAGCGGGGGGACTAATAAATTACAATGAGCAGTTCTTC.

V gene TRBV25-1 combines with J gene TRBJ1-5, with D possibly being TRBD1 (5 bases). V lost 6 bases, J lost 5 bases, and 14 bases lay in between. This CDR3 is 14 amino acids long. Germline V gene lookup returns CDR1 MGHDK and CDR2 SYGVNS. CDR3: CASRDDRADQPQHF. CDR3 bases: TGTGCCAGCAGGGACGACAGAGCCGATCAGCCCCAGCATTTT.

The sample holds one count of this clone. The chain recombines TRBV19 with TRBJ1-2, with 11 bases identical to TRBD1. CDR3 size: 14 residues. The ends lost 5 bases at V and 7 bases at J; junction bases unmatched: 6. The germline CDR1 and CDR2 sequences are LNHDA and SQIVND (reference sequence). CDR3 coding DNA: TGTGCCAGTAGTTCAGGACAGGGGGCGCTTGGCTACACCTTC. This gives the protein CASSSGQGALGYTF.

The V gene is TRBV4-1, the J gene TRBJ1-1; 7 nucleotides align to TRBD1. The CDR3 has 15 residues. J lost 0 bases, V lost 2 bases, and 3 bases had no gene match. Germline-derived CDR1 and CDR2 are MGHRA and YSYEKL. CDR3 sequence (DNA): TGCGCCAGCAGCCAAACCGGGACAGTGAACACTGAAGCTTTCTTT. Translated: CASSQTGTVNTEAFF.

The chain links TRBV5-5 to TRBJ2-5; weak D call: TRBD2 (6 bases). The CDR3 has 16 amino acids. The V end lost 3 bases, the J end lost 3 bases, and 18 bases lay between the germline ends. Germline V lookup: CDR1 SGHKS, CDR2 YYEKEE (reference sequence). In DNA, the CDR3 is TGTGCCAGCAGCTCCCTAATCGGGACTGAAGAAGAGACCCAGTACTTC. Translating gives CASSSLIGTEEETQYF.

The chain employs TRBV15 and TRBJ1-5; 9 nucleotides agree with TRBD1. The CDR3 consists of 18 residues. Germline V lookup: CDR1 LNHNV, CDR2 YYDKDF (reference sequence). The J segment lost 5 bases and the V segment lost 0 bases, leaving 11 bases of the junction unmatched. Written as DNA, the CDR3 is TGTGCCACCAGCAGAGACGTGCAGGACAGGGGACTGGATCAGCCCCAGCATTTT. It is translated as CATSRDVQDRGLDQPQHF.

This chain's CDR3 is CASSLTTGGGNTIYF. In DNA, the CDR3 is TGTGCCAGCAGCTTAACTACAGGGGGCGGAAACACCATATATTTT. The rearrangement uses TRBV11-2 and TRBJ1-3; 9 nucleotides line up with TRBD1. Germline assignment: CDR1 SGHAT and CDR2 FQNNGV. J gave up 4 bases and V 2 bases, and 3 bases lay outside the gene matches. CDR3 length: 15 amino acids.

The gene calls are TRBV4-1 and TRBJ1-4; D possibly corresponds to TRBD1 (5 bases). The CDR3 runs to 16 residues. V lost 2 bases, J lost 5 bases, and 15 bases lay in between. The germline gives CDR1 MGHRA, CDR2 YSYEKL. CDR3 sequence (DNA): TGCGCCAGCAGCCAATTTCGCGGGGCACTGAATGAAAAACTGTTTTTT. Its protein is CASSQFRGALNEKLFF.

The chain couples TRBV10-3 to TRBJ2-1; a possible D gene is TRBD1 (6 bases). CDR3 length equals 14 residues. V was shortened by 4 bases and J by 1 base, with 8 bases between the two germline ends. Per the germline V gene, CDR1 is ENHRY and CDR2 is SYGVKD. CDR3 loop: CAISGQGSYNEQFF. The CDR3, as DNA: TGTGCCATCAGTGGCCAGGGGTCCTACAATGAGCAGTTCTTC.

The chain carries TRBV5-6 and TRBJ2-1; tentatively, D is TRBD2 (6 bases). Trimming took off 3 bases at V and 1 base at J, with 11 bases between the two ends. The germline V gene encodes CDR1 SGHDT and CDR2 YYEEEE. The CDR3 is 15 amino acids. Here the CDR3 reads CASSSAGGSYNEQFF. CDR3 in DNA: TGTGCCAGCAGCTCCGCTGGGGGGTCCTACAATGAGCAGTTCTTC.

This chain's CDR3 is CASSPDNEQFF. The CDR3 coding sequence is TGTGCCAGCAGCCCAGACAATGAGCAGTTCTTC. This chain connects TRBV7-9 to TRBJ2-1; D gene ambiguous. The CDR3 sequence is 11 residues long. In germline, CDR1 is SEHNR, CDR2 FQNEAQ (reference sequence). The V and J ends lost 5 bases and 5 bases respectively, with 4 bases between them.

The gene calls are TRBV19 and TRBJ1-1; no clear D gene. Germline values: CDR1 LNHDA, CDR2 SQIVND (reference sequence). Trimming shortened V by 9 bases and J by 3 bases, and 17 bases separated the two germline ends. The CDR3 runs to 14 residues. The CDR3 loop is CASGEGIRYTEAFF. The CDR3 DNA follows: TGTGCCAGCGGGGAGGGAATTAGATACACTGAAGCTTTCTTT.

This chain uses TRBV7-3 with TRBJ1-1, with D maybe TRBD1 (6 bases). The V end was cut by 5 bases, the J end by 3 bases, with 10 bases between. CDR1 is SGHTA and CDR2 is FQGTGA in the germline V gene. The CDR3 is made up of 13 amino acids. The CDR3 protein is CASSQGQYTEAFF. CDR3 DNA: TGTGCCAGCAGCCAAGGACAGTACACTGAAGCTTTCTTT.

The chain combines TRBV9 with TRBJ2-2, with 14 bases fitting TRBD2. The trim removed 0 bases at V and 9 bases at J, leaving 4 bases unmatched. The CDR3 loop spans 16 amino acids. Germline loops: CDR1 SGDLS, CDR2 YYNGEE. The chain's CDR3 is CASSVETSGRGWELFF. As DNA, the CDR3 is TGTGCCAGCAGCGTAGAGACTAGCGGGAGGGGATGGGAGCTGTTTTTT.